The source of this T cell receptor (beta chain) is a study of blood T cell repertoires in COVID-19. Study information: In each case, the material was cDNA or gDNA derived from T cells, B-cell-depleted T cells, or PBMCs.

Everyone who took part was roughly 18 to 89 years old, and they came from 24 US areas. Donors of Cohort 3 who recovered were those that had two negative PCRs, clearance, or symptom resolution. The assay was immunoSEQ multiplex PCR, and TCRdb's table has in-frame clones only and misses some. The repertoire holds about 150,000 clones, with approximately 80% as singletons. Germline CDR1 LNHDA, CDR2 SQIVND (reference sequence). The ends lost 0 bases at V and 8 bases at J; junction bases unmatched: 1. This CDR3 region has 14 residues. The receptor comes from a woman in her forties or fifties who had recovered from COVID-19. Input material: PBMCs or T cells enriched from blood (not recorded which). This chain connects TRBV19 to TRBJ1-6; 7 bases are shared with TRBD1. In DNA, the CDR3 is TGTGCCAGTAGTATAGACAGGGGGGATTCACCCCTCCACTTT. Protein sequence: CASSIDRGDSPLHF.